Listed here is a single TCR beta chain. The data derive from a study of blood T cell repertoires in COVID-19. Background on the study: PBMCs, B-cell-depleted T cells, or T cells were the source of the cDNA or gDNA that made up the material.

V gave up 4 bases and J gave up 1 base, with 9 bases separating them. The length of the CDR3 is 14 residues. Per germline, CDR1 SGHRS and CDR2 YFSETQ. The assay was immunoSEQ multiplex PCR, and TCRdb's table has in-frame clones only and misses some. This sample has some 520,000 clones, with 89% found just once. Source material: peripheral blood. The J gene is TRBJ2-1, the V gene TRBV5-1; D may be TRBD2 (6 bases). The sequence derives from a man between 18 and 29 years old with COVID-19, enrolled during active disease. Here the CDR3 reads CASSPGASYNEQFF. Here the CDR3 DNA reads TGCGCCAGCAGCCCGGGAGCGTCCTACAATGAGCAGTTCTTC.